These T cell receptor beta chains were read from a single sample in a study of OX40 agonist ivuxolimab in advanced cancers. The data were produced by immunoSEQ multiplex PCR, yet TCRdb's version contains in-frame clones alone and is incomplete. There are about 79,000 clones in the sample; 75% to 95% occur only once, and about 6.6% lies in the top ten. The starting material was CD4+ or CD8+ T cells sorted from blood, obtained in a trial of the OX40 agonist ivuxolimab. These receptors were collected from an adult with an advanced solid tumor such as melanoma, head and neck, liver or kidney cancer. Both conserved end residues are part of each CDR3. Fields, in order: V gene, clone size, J gene, D gene, CDR3 protein, CDR3 DNA. A D gene is named only where the DNA matches it firmly. Part of the rows lack a size; the others show once, few, many or a class for expanded clones.

v_call: TRBV30; clone_size: .; j_call: TRBJ2-5; d_call: .; cdr3_aa: CAWSFEATGNRETQYF; cdr3_nt: TGTGCCTGGAGTTTTGAGGCTACAGGTAATCGGGAGACCCAGTACTTC
v_call: TRBV14; clone_size: .; j_call: TRBJ2-3; d_call: .; cdr3_aa: CASSQAGVATDTQYF; cdr3_nt: TGTGCCAGCAGCCAAGCGGGAGTAGCGACAGATACGCAGTATTTT
v_call: TRBV29-1; clone_size: .; j_call: TRBJ2-6; d_call: .; cdr3_aa: CSVEVGANVLTF; cdr3_nt: TGCAGCGTGGAGGTCGGGGCCAACGTCCTGACTTTC
v_call: TRBV7-3; clone_size: few; j_call: TRBJ2-5; d_call: .; cdr3_aa: CASSPWGRGETQYF; cdr3_nt: TGTGCCAGCAGCCCCTGGGGCAGGGGTGAGACCCAGTACTTC
v_call: TRBV5-1; clone_size: .; j_call: TRBJ2-1; d_call: TRBD2; cdr3_aa: CASSFRAGENNEQFF; cdr3_nt: TGCGCCAGCAGCTTTAGAGCGGGAGAAAACAATGAGCAGTTCTTC
v_call: TRBV2; clone_size: .; j_call: TRBJ2-3; d_call: TRBD2; cdr3_aa: CASRRLAGFWDTQYF; cdr3_nt: TGTGCCAGCAGAAGACTAGCGGGATTCTGGGATACGCAGTATTTT
v_call: TRBV5-4; clone_size: .; j_call: TRBJ2-1; d_call: .; cdr3_aa: CASSLEVVTYNEQFF; cdr3_nt: TGTGCCAGCAGCTTGGAAGTGGTCACCTACAATGAGCAGTTCTTC
v_call: TRBV15; clone_size: few; j_call: TRBJ1-5; d_call: .; cdr3_aa: CATSRPEDNQPQHF; cdr3_nt: TGTGCCACCAGCAGGCCAGAAGACAATCAGCCCCAGCATTTT
v_call: TRBV19; clone_size: .; j_call: TRBJ2-2; d_call: TRBD1; cdr3_aa: CASSMGDRGLVAGELFF; cdr3_nt: TGTGCCAGTAGTATGGGTGACAGGGGACTGGTAGCCGGGGAGCTGTTTTTT
v_call: TRBV2; clone_size: .; j_call: TRBJ2-7; d_call: .; cdr3_aa: CASRAADSTYEQYF; cdr3_nt: TGTGCCAGCAGAGCCGCCGACAGCACCTACGAGCAGTACTTC
v_call: TRBV11-2; clone_size: .; j_call: TRBJ2-5; d_call: TRBD1; cdr3_aa: CASSSGQGARITQYF; cdr3_nt: TGTGCCAGCAGTTCCGGACAGGGGGCTAGAATAACCCAGTACTTC
v_call: TRBV5-4; clone_size: few; j_call: TRBJ2-3; d_call: .; cdr3_aa: CASSSYGPGDTDTQYF; cdr3_nt: TGTGCCAGCAGCTCGTACGGGCCAGGCGACACAGATACGCAGTATTTT
v_call: TRBV5-4; clone_size: .; j_call: TRBJ1-3; d_call: .; cdr3_aa: CASSSLTEGSGNTIYF; cdr3_nt: TGTGCCAGCAGCTCCCTAACCGAGGGTTCTGGAAACACCATATATTTT
v_call: TRBV7-8; clone_size: .; j_call: TRBJ2-7; d_call: .; cdr3_aa: CASSLVTVVGSEQYF; cdr3_nt: TGTGCCAGCAGCTTAGTAACAGTCGTAGGCAGCGAGCAGTACTTC
v_call: TRBV14; clone_size: .; j_call: TRBJ1-2; d_call: .; cdr3_aa: CASSQEVNYGYTF; cdr3_nt: TGTGCCAGCAGCCAAGAAGTTAACTATGGCTACACCTTC
v_call: TRBV15; clone_size: .; j_call: TRBJ1-2; d_call: .; cdr3_aa: CATSSPDSYGYTF; cdr3_nt: TGTGCCACCAGCAGCCCCGACAGCTATGGCTACACCTTC
v_call: TRBV2; clone_size: .; j_call: TRBJ1-4; d_call: .; cdr3_aa: CASSLSEKLFF; cdr3_nt: TGTGCCAGCAGTCTATCGGAAAAACTGTTTTTT
v_call: TRBV28; clone_size: .; j_call: TRBJ2-7; d_call: .; cdr3_aa: CASSLLASYEQYF; cdr3_nt: TGTGCCAGCAGTTTATTGGCTAGCTACGAGCAGTACTTC
v_call: TRBV9; clone_size: .; j_call: TRBJ1-6; d_call: TRBD1; cdr3_aa: CASSAVETGGSPLHF; cdr3_nt: TGTGCCAGCAGCGCCGTAGAGACAGGGGGTTCACCCCTCCACTTT
v_call: TRBV11-2; clone_size: .; j_call: TRBJ2-5; d_call: .; cdr3_aa: CASSQGSGFIETQYF; cdr3_nt: TGTGCCAGCAGTCAAGGGTCTGGGTTTATAGAGACCCAGTACTTC
v_call: TRBV30; clone_size: .; j_call: TRBJ1-4; d_call: TRBD1; cdr3_aa: CAWSGQGGKLFF; cdr3_nt: TGTGCCTGGAGTGGACAGGGGGGGAAACTGTTTTTT
v_call: TRBV7-3; clone_size: once; j_call: TRBJ2-1; d_call: TRBD2; cdr3_aa: CASSLFGGLDNEQFF; cdr3_nt: TGTGCCAGCAGCTTATTCGGGGGACTAGACAATGAGCAGTTCTTC
v_call: TRBV6-1; clone_size: .; j_call: TRBJ2-1; d_call: TRBD2; cdr3_aa: CASPRTSGGTNEQFF; cdr3_nt: TGTGCCAGTCCTCGGACTAGCGGGGGGACAAATGAGCAGTTCTTC
v_call: TRBV28; clone_size: .; j_call: TRBJ2-1; d_call: .; cdr3_aa: CASNTRRGAVYNEQFF; cdr3_nt: TGTGCCAGCAACACCCGCCGAGGGGCGGTGTACAATGAGCAGTTCTTC
v_call: TRBV28; clone_size: .; j_call: TRBJ2-1; d_call: .; cdr3_aa: CASSSRSGSEQFF; cdr3_nt: TGTGCCAGCAGTTCCCGGTCTGGTAGTGAGCAGTTCTTC
v_call: TRBV4-2; clone_size: .; j_call: TRBJ2-3; d_call: .; cdr3_aa: CASSQEILGFADTQYF; cdr3_nt: TGTGCCAGCAGCCAAGAAATTTTGGGGTTCGCAGATACGCAGTATTTT
v_call: TRBV6-1; clone_size: .; j_call: TRBJ1-2; d_call: .; cdr3_aa: CASSVHYGYTF; cdr3_nt: TGTGCCAGCAGTGTCCACTATGGCTACACCTTC
v_call: TRBV11-2; clone_size: .; j_call: TRBJ1-6; d_call: TRBD1; cdr3_aa: CASSPRQGLALHF; cdr3_nt: TGTGCCAGCAGCCCACGACAGGGGTTGGCCCTCCACTTT
v_call: TRBV30; clone_size: .; j_call: TRBJ2-5; d_call: .; cdr3_aa: CAWSVSRETQYF; cdr3_nt: TGTGCCTGGAGTGTTAGCCGGGAGACCCAGTACTTC
v_call: TRBV28; clone_size: .; j_call: TRBJ1-1; d_call: .; cdr3_aa: CASSRPPQPCAF; cdr3_nt: TGTGCCAGCAGCCGACCCCCACAGCCGTGTGCCTTT
v_call: TRBV10-2; clone_size: .; j_call: TRBJ1-2; d_call: .; cdr3_aa: CASERGQGSGYTF; cdr3_nt: TGCGCCAGCGAGCGGGGTCAAGGTTCTGGCTACACCTTC
v_call: TRBV7-8; clone_size: .; j_call: TRBJ1-2; d_call: .; cdr3_aa: CASSFGTFYGYTF; cdr3_nt: TGTGCCAGCAGCTTCGGGACTTTCTATGGCTACACCTTC
v_call: TRBV4-1; clone_size: .; j_call: TRBJ1-2; d_call: .; cdr3_aa: CASSQERQSNYGYTF; cdr3_nt: TGCGCCAGCAGCCAAGAGAGACAGTCAAACTATGGCTACACCTTC
v_call: TRBV18; clone_size: .; j_call: TRBJ2-2; d_call: .; cdr3_aa: CASSFFAYANTGELFF; cdr3_nt: TGTGCCAGCTCATTTTTCGCGTATGCGAACACCGGGGAGCTGTTTTTT
v_call: TRBV9; clone_size: .; j_call: TRBJ1-1; d_call: .; cdr3_aa: CASSVTPGGWGTEAFF; cdr3_nt: TGTGCCAGCAGCGTAACCCCCGGGGGTTGGGGAACTGAAGCTTTCTTT
v_call: TRBV6-5; clone_size: .; j_call: TRBJ2-7; d_call: .; cdr3_aa: CASSLTPASPEQYF; cdr3_nt: TGTGCCAGCAGCTTGACCCCCGCTAGTCCCGAGCAGTACTTC
v_call: TRBV6-5; clone_size: .; j_call: TRBJ1-5; d_call: .; cdr3_aa: CASAALAHNQPQHF; cdr3_nt: TGTGCCAGCGCAGCGTTGGCCCATAATCAGCCCCAGCATTTT
v_call: TRBV2; clone_size: .; j_call: TRBJ2-4; d_call: .; cdr3_aa: CASSDSQIQYF; cdr3_nt: TGTGCCAGCAGTGATAGCCAGATTCAGTACTTC
v_call: TRBV9; clone_size: .; j_call: TRBJ2-7; d_call: TRBD1; cdr3_aa: CASSARQDRAAEQYF; cdr3_nt: TGTGCCAGCAGCGCAAGACAGGACAGGGCGGCCGAGCAGTACTTC
v_call: TRBV6-1; clone_size: .; j_call: TRBJ1-3; d_call: .; cdr3_aa: CASSESTIGNTIYF; cdr3_nt: TGTGCCAGCAGTGAAAGCACGATTGGAAACACCATATATTTT
v_call: TRBV11-2; clone_size: .; j_call: TRBJ1-2; d_call: .; cdr3_aa: CASSAGSDGYTF; cdr3_nt: TGTGCCAGCAGCGCGGGCTCTGACGGCTACACCTTC
v_call: TRBV11-2; clone_size: .; j_call: TRBJ2-7; d_call: .; cdr3_aa: CASSLSGDTYEQYF; cdr3_nt: TGTGCCAGCAGCCTCTCCGGGGACACCTACGAGCAGTACTTC
v_call: TRBV2; clone_size: once; j_call: TRBJ2-6; d_call: .; cdr3_aa: CASEAGSSGANVLTF; cdr3_nt: TGTGCCAGCGAAGCGGGTTCGTCCGGGGCCAACGTCCTGACTTTC
v_call: TRBV7-8; clone_size: .; j_call: TRBJ2-5; d_call: TRBD2; cdr3_aa: CASSLELAGFLKTQYF; cdr3_nt: TGTGCCAGCAGCTTAGAACTAGCGGGATTCTTGAAGACCCAGTACTTC
v_call: TRBV29-1; clone_size: .; j_call: TRBJ2-5; d_call: .; cdr3_aa: CSVYDLSQETQYF; cdr3_nt: TGCAGCGTTTACGATCTCTCCCAAGAGACCCAGTACTTC
v_call: TRBV5-1; clone_size: .; j_call: TRBJ2-7; d_call: TRBD1; cdr3_aa: CASSSSTGRSSYEQYF; cdr3_nt: TGCGCCAGCAGCTCATCGACAGGGCGAAGCTCCTACGAGCAGTACTTC